A single T cell receptor beta chain is shown here with its context. Repertoires were generated with immunoSEQ multiplex PCR, while TCRdb's copy carries only in-frame clones and drops some. The sample shows around 110,000 clones, around 89% of them seen only once. The CDR3 is 13 amino acids. V gave up 6 bases and J gave up 2 bases, with 10 bases separating them. In germline, CDR1 is ENHRY, CDR2 SYGVKD. These data are taken from a study of control samples from healthy donors and cancer patients. V and J are TRBV10-3 and TRBJ1-2; possible D gene TRBD1, 5 bases. This TCR derives from a woman aged 70 to 79 in good health. Source material: blood. CDR3 in DNA: TGTGCCATCAGCGAACAGGAGAACTATGGCTACACCTTC. This codes for CAISEQENYGYTF.